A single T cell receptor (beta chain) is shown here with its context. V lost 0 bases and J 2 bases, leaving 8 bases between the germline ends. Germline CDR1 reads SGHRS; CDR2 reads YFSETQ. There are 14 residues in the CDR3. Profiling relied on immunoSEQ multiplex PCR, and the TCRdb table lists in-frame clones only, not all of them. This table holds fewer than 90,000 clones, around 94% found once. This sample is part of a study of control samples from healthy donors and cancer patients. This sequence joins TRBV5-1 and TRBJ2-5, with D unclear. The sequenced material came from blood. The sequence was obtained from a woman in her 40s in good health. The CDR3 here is CASSLGQLQETQYF. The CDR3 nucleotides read TGCGCCAGCAGCTTGGGACAACTTCAAGAGACCCAGTACTTC.